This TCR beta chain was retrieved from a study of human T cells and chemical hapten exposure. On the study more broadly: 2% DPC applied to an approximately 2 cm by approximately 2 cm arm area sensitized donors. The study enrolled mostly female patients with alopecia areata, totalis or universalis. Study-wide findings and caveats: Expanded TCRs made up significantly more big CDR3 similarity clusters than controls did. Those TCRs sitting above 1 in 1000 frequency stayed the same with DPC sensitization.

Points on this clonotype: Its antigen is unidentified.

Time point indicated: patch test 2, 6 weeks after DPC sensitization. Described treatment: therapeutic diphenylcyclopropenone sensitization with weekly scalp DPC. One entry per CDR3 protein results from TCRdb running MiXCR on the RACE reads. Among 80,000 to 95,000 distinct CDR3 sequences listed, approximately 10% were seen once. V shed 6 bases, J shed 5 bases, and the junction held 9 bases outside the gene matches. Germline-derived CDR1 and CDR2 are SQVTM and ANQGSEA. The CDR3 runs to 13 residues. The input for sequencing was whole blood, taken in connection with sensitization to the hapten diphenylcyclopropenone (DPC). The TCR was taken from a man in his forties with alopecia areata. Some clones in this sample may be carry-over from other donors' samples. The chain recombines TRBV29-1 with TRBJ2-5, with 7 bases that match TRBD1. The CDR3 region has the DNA TGCAGCGTCCTAGACAGGGTAGGGGAGACCCAGTACTTC. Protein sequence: CSVLDRVGETQYF.